This is a list of T cell receptor beta chains from one sample in a study of T cell changes during pregnancy in multiple sclerosis. TCRdb's table, derived via immunoSEQ multiplex PCR, lists solely in-frame clones and lacks some. The data show around 62,000 clones, roughly 87% seen once. This specimen consisted of peripheral blood, obtained in the second trimester of pregnancy. The receptors originated from a female donor in good health, enrolled as a control in a pregnancy study. Each CDR3 is given with its conserved first and last residue. The D gene is left open where the match is weak. A row's size may be missing; if present it is once, few, many or a size class.

j_call | v_call | clone_size | d_call | cdr3_aa | cdr3_nt
TRBJ1-2 | TRBV5-4 | - | TRBD1 | CASSPGTATNYGYTF | TGTGCCAGCAGCCCTGGGACAGCAACTAACTATGGCTACACCTTC
TRBJ2-2 | TRBV5-1 | - | - | CASSPGQFSGELFF | TGCGCCAGCAGCCCAGGACAGTTTTCCGGGGAGCTGTTTTTT
TRBJ2-1 | TRBV5-1 | - | - | CASPMMRETYNEQFF | TGCGCCAGCCCCATGATGCGGGAAACCTACAATGAGCAGTTCTTC
TRBJ2-3 | TRBV18 | - | - | CASSPPGALGGTDTQYF | TGTGCCAGCTCACCACCGGGGGCACTCGGGGGCACAGATACGCAGTATTTT
TRBJ1-6 | TRBV6-5 | - | - | CASSYATNSPLHF | TGTGCCAGCAGTTACGCGACAAATTCACCCCTCCACTTT
TRBJ1-1 | TRBV5-1 | - | - | CASSSNVGGGLTEAFF | TGCGCCAGCAGCTCGAATGTCGGGGGTGGCCTGACTGAAGCTTTCTTT
TRBJ2-7 | TRBV9 | - | - | CASSVGASVRYEQYF | TGTGCCAGCAGCGTAGGGGCCTCAGTAAGATACGAGCAGTACTTC
TRBJ1-1 | TRBV6-6 | - | - | CASTPRRGSTEAFF | TGTGCCAGCACCCCGCGCAGGGGCAGCACTGAAGCTTTCTTT
TRBJ1-5 | TRBV6-1 | - | - | CASGGGQGYQPQHF | TGTGCCAGTGGAGGTGGGCAGGGGTATCAGCCCCAGCATTTT
TRBJ1-2 | TRBV13 | - | TRBD1 | CASSRRGQGNGYTF | TGTGCCAGCAGCCGACGAGGACAGGGTAATGGCTACACCTTC
TRBJ1-2 | TRBV30 | - | - | CAWSVRQGFWGYTF | TGTGCCTGGAGTGTAAGGCAGGGATTCTGGGGCTACACCTTC
TRBJ1-4 | TRBV5-1 | - | - | CASSLGTENEKLFF | TGCGCCAGCAGCTTGGGGACAGAGAATGAAAAACTGTTTTTT
TRBJ1-5 | TRBV2 | once | - | CASNREIDQPQHF | TGTGCCAGCAATAGGGAGATAGATCAGCCCCAGCATTTT
TRBJ1-2 | TRBV12-5 | - | - | CASGFYQGNYGYTF | TGTGCTAGTGGTTTTTACCAGGGAAACTATGGCTACACCTTC